This T cell receptor (beta chain) was sequenced in a study of T cell responses to AZD1222 COVID-19 vaccine. The study's findings and limits: Regions 160-218 and 743-854 dominated among vaccine-associated CD4 TCRs spanning spike.

Comment on this clone: No antigen is known for it.

Germline CDR1 KGHSH, CDR2 LQKENI. V lost 1 base to trimming and J lost 2 bases, with 10 bases between them. This CDR3 comprises 15 residues. Pooled together were second doses at about 4 or about 12 weeks. Here immunoSEQ multiplex PCR was the method, and the copy in TCRdb shows in-frame clones only, minus some. The sample records more than 120,000 clones, 90% being singletons. This specimen consisted of peripheral blood, obtained 28 days after the second AZD1222 dose. This sequence joins TRBV18 and TRBJ2-3; D unclear. The TCR comes from an adult who received the AZD1222 COVID-19 vaccine. CDR3: CASSPRNGPTDTQYF. The CDR3 DNA is TGTGCCAGCTCACCACGAAACGGGCCCACAGATACGCAGTATTTT.